One sample yielded the 29 T cell receptor beta chains listed below, sequenced in a study of early T cells in non-severe SARS-CoV-2 infection. TCRdb passed the 5' RACE reads through MiXCR, listing each CDR3 protein once. The table has under 80,000 distinct CDR3 sequences, around a tenth seen once. The sequenced material came from whole blood. These receptors came from an adult who was a healthcare worker with PCR-confirmed SARS-CoV-2 infection or an uninfected control (not recorded which).

This clonotype was picked up a small number of times. This rearrangement joins TRBV19 to TRBJ1-5; D gene ambiguous. This CDR3 has 12 amino acids. V was shortened by 3 bases and J by 7 bases, with 7 bases between the two germline ends. Germline CDR1 reads LNHDA; CDR2 reads SQIVND (reference sequence). CDR3 DNA: TGTGCCAGTAGTATGTTGAGACAGCCCCAGCATTTT. Translated, it gives CASSMLRQPQHF.

This clonotype turned up a few times. The rearrangement joins TRBV9 to TRBJ2-1; D unclear. Germline V gene lookup returns CDR1 SGDLS and CDR2 YYNGEE. CDR3 length: 14 amino acids. V lost 0 bases, J lost 5 bases, and 9 bases lay in between. Written as DNA, the CDR3 is TGTGCCAGCAGCGTAGGAATAGTTGACAATGAGCAGTTCTTC. It yields the protein CASSVGIVDNEQFF.

This clonotype was detected only once. One base away lies a much larger clone, so this may be a sequencing read error. The rearrangement links TRBV29-1 to TRBJ1-2; no clear D. Trimming shortened V by 7 bases and J by 10 bases, and 10 bases separated the two germline ends. CDR3 length: 9 amino acids. Per germline, CDR1 SQVTM and CDR2 ANQGSEA. CDR3 sequence (DNA): TGCAGCGATAGTCCCGACTACACCTTC. It is translated as CSDSPDYTF. The whole variable domain, remainder taken from reference TRBV29-1 and TRBJ1-2, is SAVISQKPSRDICQRGTSLTIQCQVDSQVTMMFWYRQQPGQSLTLIATANQGSEATYESGFVIDKFPISRPNLTFSTLTVSNMSPEDSSIYLCSDSPDYTFGSGTRLTVV.

The sample holds a few counts of this clonotype. The chain couples TRBV12-3 or TRBV12-4 to TRBJ1-1, with no clear D. CDR3 length: 14 residues. V lost 4 bases to trimming and J lost 6 bases, with 15 bases between them. CDR3 in amino acids: CASSSDDMFSEAFF. The CDR3 DNA sequence: TGTGCCAGCAGTTCAGATGACATGTTCTCTGAAGCTTTCTTT.

This clonotype was counted ten times or more. The chain employs TRBV13 and TRBJ2-7; TRBD2 might be the D (7 bases). This CDR3 is built from 13 residues. Germline V CDR1 and CDR2: PRHDT, FYEKMQ (reference sequence). V lost 5 bases and J 5 bases, leaving 13 bases between the germline ends. The CDR3 coding sequence is TGTGCCAGCAGCCTATGGGGGGGCGACGAGCAGTACTTC. It codes for CASSLWGGDEQYF.

This clonotype was seen repeatedly, ten times or more. This CDR3 reads CASSGRRGPGYNEQFF. In DNA, the CDR3 is TGTGCCAGCAGTGGCCGAAGGGGTCCAGGGTATAATGAGCAGTTCTTC. The chain uses TRBV2 and TRBJ2-1; TRBD1 is a possible D gene (5 bases). In germline, CDR1 is SNHLY, CDR2 FYNNEI. Trimming cost V 4 bases and J 7 bases, with 20 bases left between them. This CDR3 region has 16 residues.

This clonotype was counted at least ten times. The gene calls are TRBV5-6 and TRBJ1-1, with 8 bases matching TRBD1. Losses at the gene ends were 0 bases for V and 3 bases for J; bases not matched to a gene: 7. Per the germline V gene, CDR1 is SGHDT and CDR2 is YYEEEE. This CDR3 has 16 residues. CDR3 in amino acids: CASSLDRGNLDTEAFF. The CDR3 DNA is TGTGCCAGCAGCTTGGACAGGGGGAATCTGGACACTGAAGCTTTCTTT.

This clonotype was seen many times. V is TRBV12-3 or TRBV12-4 and J is TRBJ2-7, with a tentative D call TRBD2 (6 bases). V dropped 3 bases and J dropped 9 bases, with 15 bases sitting between them. CDR3 size: 13 residues. The CDR3 spells CASSLGIFGGQYF. The CDR3 region has the DNA TGTGCCAGCAGTTTGGGTATTTTCGGGGGGCAGTACTTC.

The chain employs TRBV12-3 or TRBV12-4 and TRBJ1-5; D remains ambiguous. V shed 3 bases and J shed 5 bases, with 5 bases lying between them. This CDR3 contains 12 residues. The CDR3 loop is CASSLLDQPQHF. The DNA of the CDR3 is TGTGCCAGCAGTTTGTTAGATCAGCCCCAGCATTTT.

This clonotype was recorded at least ten times. The rearrangement links TRBV18 to TRBJ1-4, with D maybe TRBD1 (5 bases). V was trimmed by 5 bases and J by 1 base, leaving 8 bases between them. This CDR3 is 14 amino acids long. The germline gives CDR1 KGHSH, CDR2 LQKENI. The CDR3 DNA reads as TGTGCCAGCTCAGCAGGGAGAACTAATGAAAAACTGTTTTTT. Translating gives CASSAGRTNEKLFF.

This chain links TRBV7-9 with TRBJ2-7; D possibly uses TRBD1 or TRBD2 (5 bases each). The CDR3 is made up of 14 amino acids. V lost 5 bases and J 6 bases, leaving 17 bases between the germline ends. The V gene's germline CDR1 is SEHNR and CDR2 FQNEAQ (reference sequence). CDR3 sequence: CASSPRAGAGEQYF. Written as DNA, the CDR3 is TGTGCCAGCAGCCCAAGGGCCGGGGCGGGCGAGCAGTACTTC.

The gene calls are TRBV9 and TRBJ1-1; no clear D. Germline-derived CDR1 and CDR2 are SGDLS and YYNGEE. The CDR3 sequence is 15 residues long. The V and J ends lost 0 bases and 4 bases respectively, with 13 bases between them. The CDR3 bases are TGTGCCAGCAGCGTAGATGTCGGCCGAGGCACTGAAGCTTTCTTT. Its translation is CASSVDVGRGTEAFF. Drawing the rest from reference TRBV9 and TRBJ1-1, the complete variable domain is DSGVTQTPKHLITATGQRVTLRCSPRSGDLSVYWYQQSLDQGLQFLIQYYNGEERAKGNILERFSAQQFPDLHSELNLSSLELGDSALYFCASSVDVGRGTEAFFGQGTRLTVV.

This clonotype was detected many times. The chain joins TRBV11-3 to TRBJ2-2; D is perhaps TRBD1 or TRBD2 (6 bases each). V gave up 5 bases and J gave up 4 bases, with 17 bases separating them. CDR1 is SGHNT and CDR2 is YENEEA in the germline V gene. The CDR3 consists of 16 residues. The CDR3 DNA is TGTGCCAGCAGCCGGATGGGGGCGGGACCCACCGGGGAGCTGTTTTTT. This gives the protein CASSRMGAGPTGELFF.

Many counts were recorded for this clonotype. The rearrangement joins TRBV11-2 to TRBJ2-5, with D unclear. The V gene's germline CDR1 is SGHAT and CDR2 FQNNGV. This CDR3 has 11 residues. Trimming stripped 5 bases from V and 3 bases from J, with 4 bases between. The CDR3 loop reads CASSPEETQYF. The CDR3 region has the DNA TGTGCCAGCAGCCCAGAAGAGACCCAGTACTTC.

This clonotype was counted ten times or more. The chain uses TRBV28 and TRBJ2-2; TRBD2 is a possible D gene (7 bases). CDR3 size: 14 residues. Germline-derived CDR1 and CDR2 are MDHEN and SYDVKM. Trimming shortened V by 10 bases and J by 3 bases, and 15 bases separated the two germline ends. CDR3 region: CATYPGGYTGELFF. In DNA, the CDR3 is TGTGCCACCTATCCGGGGGGCTACACCGGGGAGCTGTTTTTT.

The chain is built from TRBV5-6 and TRBJ1-4; no clear D gene. Germline V CDR1 and CDR2: SGHDT, YYEEEE. V was shortened by 0 bases and J by 7 bases, with 16 bases between the two germline ends. CDR3 length: 16 residues. The CDR3: CASSLGGYVGVEKLFF. The CDR3 DNA reads as TGTGCCAGCAGCTTGGGTGGATATGTTGGTGTTGAAAAACTGTTTTTT.

This clonotype was seen many times. The J gene is TRBJ1-5, the V gene TRBV27; unclear D gene. V was trimmed by 5 bases and J by 0 bases, leaving 8 bases between them. Germline lookup yields CDR1 MNHEY and CDR2 SMNVEV (reference sequence). The CDR3 extends over 14 amino acids. The CDR3 spells CASSASYSNQPQHF. Written as DNA, the CDR3 is TGTGCCAGCAGTGCCTCTTATAGCAATCAGCCCCAGCATTTT.

Points on this clonotype: A much larger clone differs from this one at a single base, so this may be a read error. The J gene is TRBJ2-7, the V gene TRBV2; 10 positions agree with TRBD2. Germline CDR1 is SNHLY and CDR2 is FYNNEI. CDR3 length: 14 amino acids. The CDR3: CASSGLAVSYKQYF. CDR3 coding DNA: TGTGCCAGCAGCGGACTAGCGGTTTCCTACAAGCAGTACTTC. Together with reference TRBV2 and TRBJ2-7, the CDR3 gives the full variable domain: EPEVTQTPSHQVTQMGQEVILRCVPISNHLYFYWYRQILGQKVEFLVSFYNNEISEKSEIFDDQFSVERPDGSNFTLKIRSTKLEDSAMYFCASSGLAVSYKQYFGPGTRLTVT.

V usage is TRBV12-3 or TRBV12-4 and J usage is TRBJ2-7, with 8 bases aligning to TRBD1. The CDR3 runs to 14 residues. The junction had 8 bases not matched to a gene; V was cut back by 4 bases and J by 6 bases. Here the CDR3 DNA reads TGTGCCAGCAGTTCCCGGACAGGGAAGGGCGAGCAGTACTTC. This gives the protein CASSSRTGKGEQYF.

Ten or more counts support this clonotype. This chain links TRBV20-1 with TRBJ2-1; the D gene could be TRBD1 or TRBD2 (5 bases each). The ends were cut back, 0 bases at V and 10 bases at J, with 7 bases in the middle. The CDR3 loop spans 11 amino acids. CDR1 and CDR2 (germline): DFQATT, SNEGSKA (reference sequence). CDR3: CSARDGTEQFF. The DNA of the CDR3 is TGCAGTGCTAGAGACGGGACGGAGCAGTTCTTC.

This clonotype was recorded at least ten times. The chain joins TRBV15 to TRBJ2-3; 8 bases are a match to TRBD1. Germline values: CDR1 LNHNV, CDR2 YYDKDF (reference sequence). This CDR3 comprises 16 residues. J lost 1 base, V lost 1 base, and 4 bases had no gene match. The CDR3 loop reads CATSRVAGQGTDTQYF. The CDR3 DNA follows: TGTGCCACCAGCAGAGTCGCGGGACAGGGCACAGATACGCAGTATTTT.

The chain uses TRBV20-1 and TRBJ2-7; possible D gene TRBD2, 6 bases. V was pared by 1 base and J by 1 base, with 8 bases between. The CDR3 has 13 residues. In germline, CDR1 is DFQATT, CDR2 SNEGSKA (reference sequence). CDR3 region: CSARGEESYEQYF. The CDR3 coding sequence is TGCAGTGCTAGAGGGGAGGAATCCTACGAGCAGTACTTC.

This clonotype was counted many times. The CDR3 loop reads CASKREGVYEQYF. Written as DNA, the CDR3 is TGCGCCAGCAAGCGGGAGGGTGTGTACGAGCAGTACTTC. This rearrangement joins TRBV10-2 to TRBJ2-7; 10 bases are a match to TRBD2. The ends lost 7 bases at V and 4 bases at J; junction bases unmatched: 4. Germline values: CDR1 WSHSY, CDR2 SAAADI. The length of the CDR3 is 13 residues.

The J gene is TRBJ2-7, the V gene TRBV4-1, with 8 bases lining up with TRBD1. This CDR3 has 13 residues. The germline CDR1 and CDR2 sequences are MGHRA and YSYEKL. V lost 1 base and J lost 7; bases outside the gene matches: 3. CDR3 sequence reads: CASSQGQGSEQYF. Here the CDR3 DNA reads TGCGCCAGCAGCCAAGGACAGGGGAGTGAGCAGTACTTC.

This clonotype came up many times. V usage is TRBV4-2 and J usage is TRBJ2-1, with 9 positions matching TRBD1. This CDR3 is 15 amino acids long. The J segment lost 1 base and the V segment lost 5 bases, leaving 3 bases of the junction unmatched. The germline V gene encodes CDR1 LGHNA and CDR2 YNFKEQ. The CDR3 region has the DNA TGTGCCAGCAGCGTACAGGGGGCGTCCTACAATGAGCAGTTCTTC. Encoded protein: CASSVQGASYNEQFF.

This clonotype was seen many times. The V call is TRBV20-1, the J call TRBJ1-2, with unresolved D. The germline CDR1 and CDR2 sequences are DFQATT and SNEGSKA (reference sequence). The CDR3 loop spans 14 amino acids. The V end was cut by 0 bases, the J end by 9 bases, with 17 bases between. CDR3 protein: CSARDGQDRKRYTF. DNA for the CDR3: TGCAGTGCTAGAGATGGGCAGGACCGCAAGCGCTACACCTTC.

The chain is built from TRBV6-1 and TRBJ2-2, with 11 bases lining up with TRBD2. J gave up 1 base and V 5 bases, and 3 bases lay outside the gene matches. The CDR3 loop spans 16 amino acids. Germline V lookup: CDR1 MNHNS, CDR2 SASEGT. CDR3 coding DNA: TGTGCCAGCAGTCAAGGACTAGCGGGGAACACCGGGGAGCTGTTTTTT. Translation gives CASSQGLAGNTGELFF.

This clonotype was recorded at least ten times. Here the CDR3 DNA reads TGTGCCAGCAGTGAACAGGTTTTCAATGAGCAGTTCTTC. Residues: CASSEQVFNEQFF. This chain uses TRBV6-1 with TRBJ2-1; D gene unclear. Germline lookup yields CDR1 MNHNS and CDR2 SASEGT. Between the trimmed V and J ends, which lost 2 bases and 6 bases, there was a span of 8 bases. The CDR3 is 13 amino acids.

In its sample, this clonotype was seen a few times. This chain links TRBV11-2 with TRBJ2-7, with unresolved D. The CDR3 length is 13 residues. The germline gives CDR1 SGHAT, CDR2 FQNNGV. V was shortened by 7 bases and J by 2 bases, with 12 bases between the two germline ends. CDR3 bases: TGTGCCAGCACCCGGACCCAAACCTACGAGCAGTACTTC. Amino acid sequence: CASTRTQTYEQYF.